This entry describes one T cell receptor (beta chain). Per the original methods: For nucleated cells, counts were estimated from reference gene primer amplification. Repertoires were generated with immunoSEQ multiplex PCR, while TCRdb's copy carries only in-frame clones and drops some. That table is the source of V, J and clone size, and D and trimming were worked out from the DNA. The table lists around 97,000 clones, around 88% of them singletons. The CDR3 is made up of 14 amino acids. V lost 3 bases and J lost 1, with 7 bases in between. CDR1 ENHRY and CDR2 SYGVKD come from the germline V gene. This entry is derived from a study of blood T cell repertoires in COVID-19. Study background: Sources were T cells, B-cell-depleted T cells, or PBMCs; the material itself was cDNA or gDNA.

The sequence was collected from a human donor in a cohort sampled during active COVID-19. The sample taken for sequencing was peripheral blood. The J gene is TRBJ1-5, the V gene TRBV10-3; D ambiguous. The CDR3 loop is CAISDLASNQPQHF. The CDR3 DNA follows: TGTGCCATCAGTGATTTGGCAAGCAATCAGCCCCAGCATTTT.